Below, 32 T cell receptor beta chains from the same sample are listed, as sequenced in a study of regulatory T cells in long-lasting Graves disease. Building of the TCR beta libraries involved iRepertoire HTBI primers and Arm-PCR of CDR3 regions. From the multiplex PCR reads, TCRdb called clonotypes with MiXCR, one entry per CDR3 protein. The repertoire holds approximately 400,000 distinct CDR3 sequences, about 20% seen once, with less than 25% in the top ten. Regarding time point: persistent/refractory GD, antithyroid drugs over 5 years with positive TRAb. The TCR library was prepared using RNA isolated from PBMCs. The specimen comprised peripheral blood mononuclear cells (PBMCs), sampled when the disease was refractory, from a patient treated with antithyroid drugs. The receptors here all came from a female donor with Graves disease.

Ten or more counts support this clonotype. V gene TRBV12-3 or TRBV12-4 combines with J gene TRBJ2-2; 7 bases are shared with TRBD2. V was pared by 7 bases and J by 7 bases, with 12 bases of the junction left unmatched. The CDR3 runs 15 residues. CDR3: CASTTPWGGGGELFF. The CDR3 DNA sequence: TGTGCCAGCACAACCCCTTGGGGGGGTGGCGGGGAGCTGTTTTTT.

The table lists this clonotype with many counts. The chain uses TRBV2 and TRBJ2-5; D is tentatively TRBD1 or TRBD2 (6 bases each). Trimming took 8 bases from V and 7 from J, leaving 17 bases between them. The CDR3 sequence is 13 residues long. Germline CDR1 is SNHLY and CDR2 is FYNNEI. The chain's CDR3 is CASRLIQGGTQYF. The CDR3 DNA is TGTGCCAGCCGACTTATACAGGGAGGGACCCAGTACTTC.

The chain couples TRBV18 to TRBJ1-5; D uncertain. The V gene lost 1 base and the J gene lost 2 bases, with 15 bases spanning the gap. The CDR3 totals 17 residues. Looked up from germline, CDR1 is KGHSH and CDR2 is LQKENI. DNA for the CDR3: TGTGCCAGCTCACCACTGCGGGAACGGGGAGGCAATCAGCCCCAGCATTTT. This encodes CASSPLRERGGNQPQHF.

This clonotype was counted ten times or more. J is TRBJ1-6 and V is TRBV28; no clear D. The germline V gene encodes CDR1 MDHEN and CDR2 SYDVKM. Trimming pared 5 bases from V and 2 bases from J, leaving 10 bases between. The CDR3 consists of 15 residues. CDR3 in DNA: TGTGCCAGCAGTGTCGAAATAACCTATAATTCACCCCTCCACTTT. Protein product: CASSVEITYNSPLHF. The full variable domain, its missing parts supplied by reference TRBV28 and TRBJ1-6, is DVKVTQSSRYLVKRTGEKVFLECVQDMDHENMFWYRQDPGLGLRLIYFSYDVKMKEKGDIPEGYSVSREKKERFSLILESASTNQTSMYLCASSVEITYNSPLHFGNGTRLTVT.

V gene TRBV7-2 combines with J gene TRBJ2-7; D is ambiguous. The CDR3 is 14 residues long. V was pared by 1 base and J by 3 bases, with 10 bases between. Looked up from germline, CDR1 is SGHTA and CDR2 is FQGNSA. The CDR3 is CASSLEDEIYEQYF. CDR3 bases: TGTGCCAGCAGCTTAGAAGACGAGATCTACGAGCAGTACTTC.

There are many counts of this clonotype. The V and J genes are TRBV27 and TRBJ2-5; maybe TRBD1 (6 bases). This CDR3 has 13 residues. CDR1 is MNHEY, CDR2 SMNVEV, per germline (reference sequence). V was clipped by 3 bases and J by 7 bases, with 12 bases between them. The CDR3 loop reads CASSLRGMGTQYF. The CDR3 nucleotides read TGTGCCAGCAGTTTGAGGGGGATGGGGACCCAGTACTTC.

This clonotype was detected a few times. The chain has TRBV6-1 and TRBJ2-5; D gene uncertain. Germline V gene lookup returns CDR1 MNHNS and CDR2 SASEGT. The V gene lost 8 bases and the J gene lost 7 bases, with 11 bases spanning the gap. This CDR3 has 11 amino acids. DNA for the CDR3: TGTGCCAGCGGGCCCTCGTGGACCCAGTACTTC. Its protein is CASGPSWTQYF.

This chain joins TRBV6-1 and TRBJ2-7, with D possibly called TRBD1 or TRBD2 (5 bases each). V was trimmed by 3 bases and J by 0 bases, leaving 9 bases between them. Germline CDR1 and CDR2: MNHNS and SASEGT. This CDR3 comprises 14 residues. The CDR3 DNA is TGTGCCAGCAGTGACGGGGCCAACTCCTACGAGCAGTACTTC. Protein product: CASSDGANSYEQYF.

The chain is built from TRBV24-1 and TRBJ2-1; D not certain. The V end lost 6 bases, the J end lost 6 bases, and 11 bases lay between the germline ends. The germline V gene has CDR1 KGHDR and CDR2 SFDVKD. CDR3 length: 13 amino acids. CDR3 loop: CATSFSSSNEQFF. The DNA of the CDR3 is TGTGCCACCAGTTTTTCCAGCAGCAATGAGCAGTTCTTC.

The rearrangement uses TRBV10-3 and TRBJ2-7, with D possibly called TRBD1 or TRBD2 (5 bases each). There are 13 residues in the CDR3. The germline gives CDR1 ENHRY, CDR2 SYGVKD. Trimming left V 3 bases short and J 2 bases short, with 8 bases between. CDR3 amino acids: CAISEEGPYEQYF. The CDR3 DNA follows: TGTGCCATCAGTGAAGAGGGGCCCTACGAGCAGTACTTC.

CDR3 loop: CASSPRDSLDLSTF. CDR3 coding DNA: TGTGCCAGCAGTCCCCGGGACAGCCTCGACCTTAGCACCTTC. This chain uses TRBV12-3 or TRBV12-4 with TRBJ1-2; 7 nucleotides match TRBD1. Losses at the gene ends were 5 bases for V and 13 bases for J; bases not matched to a gene: 16. The CDR3 is made up of 14 amino acids.

This clonotype was seen many times. This sequence joins TRBV11-2 and TRBJ1-1, with D perhaps matching TRBD1 (6 bases). The CDR3 has 12 amino acids. Trimming removed 4 bases at V and 7 bases at J, with 10 bases between. The germline V gene has CDR1 SGHAT and CDR2 FQNNGV. The DNA of the CDR3 is TGTGCCAGCAGCTCACAGGGACTTGAAGCTTTCTTT. Translated: CASSSQGLEAFF. Full variable domain (rest looked up from reference TRBV11-2 and TRBJ1-1): EAGVAQSPRYKIIEKRQSVAFWCNPISGHATLYWYQQILGQGPKLLIQFQNNGVVDDSQLPKDRFSAERLKGVDSTLKIQPAKLEDSAVYLCASSSQGLEAFFGQGTRLTVV.

The chain combines TRBV5-1 with TRBJ2-2, with no clear D. V was trimmed by 4 bases and J by 2 bases, leaving 12 bases between them. CDR1 SGHRS and CDR2 YFSETQ come from the germline V gene. The CDR3 is 15 amino acids. The CDR3 DNA reads TGCGCCAGCAGCCCACAGTTAACTAACACCGGGGAGCTGTTTTTT. This translates into CASSPQLTNTGELFF.

This clonotype was counted many times. The gene calls are TRBV5-5 and TRBJ2-5; D may be TRBD2 (6 bases). Germline-derived CDR1 and CDR2 are SGHKS and YYEKEE (reference sequence). The CDR3 runs to 15 residues. The germline V and J ends were trimmed by 0 bases and 1 base, with 10 bases remaining between them. CDR3 in DNA: TGTGCCAGCAGCTTGGTTGGGGGAGGCCAAGAGACCCAGTACTTC. It encodes CASSLVGGGQETQYF.

The chain carries TRBV20-1 and TRBJ1-3; D not resolved. The V and J ends lost 5 bases and 3 bases respectively, with 8 bases between them. Germline CDR1 is DFQATT and CDR2 is SNEGSKA (reference sequence). This CDR3 spans 12 amino acids. The DNA for the CDR3 is TGCAGTGCTCAGATGTTTGGAAACACCATATATTTT. It translates to CSAQMFGNTIYF.

The chain joins TRBV28 to TRBJ2-6; 7 bases line up with TRBD2. Trimming at V came to 8 bases and at J to 0 bases, leaving 10 bases not matched to a gene. The CDR3 contains 17 residues. Per germline, CDR1 MDHEN and CDR2 SYDVKM. As DNA, the CDR3 is TGTGCCAGCTCCTCGGGGGGTATTATCTCTGGGGCCAACGTCCTGACTTTC. It translates to CASSSGGIISGANVLTF.

V and J are TRBV27 and TRBJ1-1, with 9 bases identical to TRBD1. CDR1 MNHEY and CDR2 SMNVEV come from the germline V gene (reference sequence). CDR3 length equals 17 residues. The V gene end was trimmed by 1 base and the J gene end by 1 base; junction bases not matched to a gene: 7. CDR3 in DNA: TGTGCCAGCAGTTTATTCCTCCGGGACAGGGAGAACACTGAAGCTTTCTTT. This encodes CASSLFLRDRENTEAFF.

As DNA, the CDR3 is TGTGCCAGCAGCCCTTACAGGGTCGGGAGCAATCAGCCCCAGCATTTT. It is translated as CASSPYRVGSNQPQHF. This rearrangement joins TRBV7-2 to TRBJ1-5; TRBD1 is a possible D gene (6 bases). The V and J ends lost 5 bases and 1 base respectively, with 15 bases between them. Germline assignment: CDR1 SGHTA and CDR2 FQGNSA. This CDR3 is built from 16 residues.

This sequence joins TRBV11-2 and TRBJ2-1; a weak D match, TRBD2 (6 bases). The germline V gene encodes CDR1 SGHAT and CDR2 FQNNGV. The CDR3 consists of 17 residues. Trimming stripped 4 bases from V and 3 bases from J, with 19 bases between. CDR3: CASSSPLGAGSYNEQFF. The CDR3 region has the DNA TGTGCCAGCAGCTCCCCATTAGGAGCGGGCAGCTACAATGAGCAGTTCTTC.

This clonotype was seen more than once but under ten times. V usage is TRBV4-1 and J usage is TRBJ2-7, with 7 bases matching TRBD1. CDR3 length equals 15 residues. The germline V gene has CDR1 MGHRA and CDR2 YSYEKL. The V gene end was trimmed by 6 bases and the J gene end by 4 bases; junction bases not matched to a gene: 12. The CDR3 coding sequence is TGCGCCAGCAGTGGCGCAACAGGGGTAAGGTACGAGCAGTACTTC. It translates to CASSGATGVRYEQYF.

The chain uses TRBV4-3 and TRBJ1-2; D possibly corresponds to TRBD1 (5 bases). Germline loops: CDR1 LGHNA, CDR2 YSLEER. The V end was cut by 0 bases, the J end by 8 bases, with 16 bases between. CDR3 length: 15 amino acids. Here the CDR3 DNA reads TGCGCCAGCAGCCAAGATCTGGGGCAGGTGGGCGGCTACACCTTC. It is translated as CASSQDLGQVGGYTF.

The chain employs TRBV10-1 and TRBJ1-3; D remains unclear. Germline V gene data show CDR1 as WNHNN and CDR2 as SYGVQD (reference sequence). V was clipped by 7 bases and J by 4 bases, with 14 bases between them. CDR3 length equals 14 residues. The CDR3 sequence: CASTNTETGNTIYF. CDR3 bases: TGCGCCAGCACGAACACGGAGACCGGAAACACCATATATTTT.

In its sample, this clonotype was seen a few times. V gene TRBV20-1 combines with J gene TRBJ2-5; 8 nucleotides match TRBD2. Unmatched junction bases numbered 16, after V lost 5 bases and J lost 5 bases. CDR1 DFQATT and CDR2 SNEGSKA come from the germline V gene (reference sequence). The CDR3 runs 16 residues. This CDR3 is CSAAWSGSQDGETQYF. CDR3 in DNA: TGCAGTGCTGCCTGGAGCGGGAGCCAAGATGGGGAGACCCAGTACTTC.

In this sample, this clonotype turned up many times. The chain recombines TRBV5-1 with TRBJ2-1; D unclear. The germline V and J ends were trimmed by 2 bases and 7 bases, with 7 bases remaining between them. The CDR3 loop spans 12 amino acids. Looked up from germline, CDR1 is SGHRS and CDR2 is YFSETQ. CDR3 protein: CASSFGRNEQFF. The CDR3 bases are TGCGCCAGCAGCTTTGGTAGGAATGAGCAGTTCTTC.

The J gene is TRBJ1-5, the V gene TRBV6-1; D perhaps matches TRBD1 (5 bases). Germline CDR1 is MNHNS and CDR2 is SASEGT. The CDR3 sequence is 16 residues long. Trimming left V 5 bases short and J 0 bases short, with 14 bases between. The DNA for the CDR3 is TGTGCCAGCAGTCCCGGGGCAGCGCATAGCAATCAGCCCCAGCATTTT. Protein product: CASSPGAAHSNQPQHF.

This clonotype was seen a handful of times. This sequence joins TRBV13 and TRBJ2-7; D not certain. This CDR3 spans 13 amino acids. Germline V gene sequence: CDR1 PRHDT, CDR2 FYEKMQ (reference sequence). Deletions cut 1 base from V and 2 bases from J, with 6 bases between. The CDR3 DNA reads as TGTGCCAGCAGCTTAGCTGACGCCTACGAGCAGTACTTC. It translates to CASSLADAYEQYF.

This clonotype turned up a few times. The chain links TRBV18 to TRBJ2-7; D remains ambiguous. The CDR3 consists of 13 residues. Germline assignment: CDR1 KGHSH and CDR2 LQKENI. Between the trimmed V and J ends, which lost 5 bases and 6 bases, there was a span of 14 bases. CDR3 DNA: TGTGCCAGCTCAACCTCGGACCGGATCGAGCAGTACTTC. It codes for CASSTSDRIEQYF.

The chain couples TRBV5-1 to TRBJ2-7; TRBD1 aligns across 12 bases. The V gene's germline CDR1 is SGHRS and CDR2 YFSETQ. The ends lost 4 bases at V and 7 bases at J; junction bases unmatched: 6. CDR3 length: 14 residues. CDR3 sequence: CASSQGQGASEQYF. Written as DNA, the CDR3 is TGCGCCAGCAGCCAGGGACAGGGGGCGAGTGAGCAGTACTTC.

There are many counts of this clonotype. The chain has TRBV3-1 and TRBJ2-5; possible D gene TRBD2, 6 bases. This CDR3 spans 13 amino acids. In germline, CDR1 is LGHDT, CDR2 YNNKEL (reference sequence). V was cut by 4 bases and J by 3 bases, with 9 bases left in between. The CDR3 loop is CASSPLAKETQYF. The CDR3 nucleotides read TGTGCCAGCAGCCCACTAGCTAAAGAGACCCAGTACTTC.

The sample holds a few counts of this clonotype. The chain has TRBV20-1 and TRBJ2-5, with 10 bases aligning to TRBD2. Trimming took 0 bases from V and 2 from J; bases not matched to a gene: 3. The CDR3 covers 15 residues. Germline loops: CDR1 DFQATT, CDR2 SNEGSKA (reference sequence). CDR3 DNA: TGCAGTGCTAGAGACCCAGCGGGAGGGCAAGAGACCCAGTACTTC. Translating gives CSARDPAGGQETQYF.

This clonotype was counted between two and nine times. This sequence joins TRBV30 and TRBJ2-2; D unclear. The V and J ends lost 0 bases and 1 base respectively, with 6 bases between them. Germline CDR1 GTSNPN, CDR2 SVGIG (reference sequence). The CDR3 is 14 amino acids. This CDR3 reads CAWSVGGNTGELFF. CDR3 DNA: TGTGCCTGGAGTGTTGGTGGGAACACCGGGGAGCTGTTTTTT.

This clonotype occurred many times. The chain carries TRBV7-7 and TRBJ2-5, with unresolved D. The CDR3 length is 13 residues. Trimming removed 6 bases from V and 0 bases from J, with 8 bases in between. Germline V gene data show CDR1 as SSHAT and CDR2 as FNYEAQ (reference sequence). CDR3 bases: TGTGCCAGCAGTTCCGGACACCAAGAGACCCAGTACTTC. This encodes CASSSGHQETQYF.